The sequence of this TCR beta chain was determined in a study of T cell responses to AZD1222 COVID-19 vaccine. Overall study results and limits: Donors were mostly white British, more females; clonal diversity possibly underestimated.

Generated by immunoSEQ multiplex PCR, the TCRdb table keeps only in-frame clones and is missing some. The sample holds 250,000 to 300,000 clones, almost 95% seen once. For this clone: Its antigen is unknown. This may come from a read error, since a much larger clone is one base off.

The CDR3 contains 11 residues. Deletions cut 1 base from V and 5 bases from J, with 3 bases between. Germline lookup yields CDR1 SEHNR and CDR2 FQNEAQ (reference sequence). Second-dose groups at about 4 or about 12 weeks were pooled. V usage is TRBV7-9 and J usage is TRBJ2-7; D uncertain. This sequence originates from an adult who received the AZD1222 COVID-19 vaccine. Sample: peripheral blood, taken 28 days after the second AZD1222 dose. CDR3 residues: CASSLVNEQYF. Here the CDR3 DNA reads TGTGCCAGCAGCTTAGTGAACGAGCAGTACTTC.